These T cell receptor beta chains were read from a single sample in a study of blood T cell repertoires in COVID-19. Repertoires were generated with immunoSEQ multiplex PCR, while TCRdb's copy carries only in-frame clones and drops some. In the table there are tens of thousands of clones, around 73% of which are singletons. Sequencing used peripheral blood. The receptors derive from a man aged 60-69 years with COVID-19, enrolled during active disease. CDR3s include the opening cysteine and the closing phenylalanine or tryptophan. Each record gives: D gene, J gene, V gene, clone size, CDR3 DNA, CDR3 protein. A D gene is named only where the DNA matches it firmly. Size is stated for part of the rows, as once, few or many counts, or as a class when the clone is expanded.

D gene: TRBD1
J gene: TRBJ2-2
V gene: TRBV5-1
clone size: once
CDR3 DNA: TGCGCCAGCAGCTTTGTCCCGGGACAGGGCGCCACCGGGGAGCTGTTTTTT
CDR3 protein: CASSFVPGQGATGELFF

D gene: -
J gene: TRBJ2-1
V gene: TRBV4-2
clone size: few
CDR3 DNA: TGTGCCAGCAGCCAAGCTCTCGCGATTGAGCAGTTCTTC
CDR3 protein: CASSQALAIEQFF

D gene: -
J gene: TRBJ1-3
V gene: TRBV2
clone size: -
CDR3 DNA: TGTGCCAGCCGGACTGGCCTGGACGGAAACACCATATATTTT
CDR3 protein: CASRTGLDGNTIYF

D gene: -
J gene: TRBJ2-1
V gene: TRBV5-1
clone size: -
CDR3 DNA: TGCGCCAGCAGGGTCCAGGGATCGGACAATGAGCAGTTCTTC
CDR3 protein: CASRVQGSDNEQFF

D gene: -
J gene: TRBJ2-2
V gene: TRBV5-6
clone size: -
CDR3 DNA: TGTGCCAGCAGCGCGTTGGAGGGCCTCGCGGTGGACACCGGGGAGCTGTTTTTT
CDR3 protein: CASSALEGLAVDTGELFF

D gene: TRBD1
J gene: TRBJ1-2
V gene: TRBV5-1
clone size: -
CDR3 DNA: TGCGCCAGCAGCAACACAGGGGTAGGCTATGGCTACACCTTC
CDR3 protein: CASSNTGVGYGYTF

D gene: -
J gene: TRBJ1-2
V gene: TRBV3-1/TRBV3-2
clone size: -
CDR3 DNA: TGTGCCAGCAGCCAAGATTGGCAGGGTCACTATGGCTACACCTTC
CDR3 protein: CASSQDWQGHYGYTF

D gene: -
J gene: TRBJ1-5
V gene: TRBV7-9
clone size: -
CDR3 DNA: TGTGCCAGCAGCTTCGAGAGGGATAATCAGCCCCAGCATTTT
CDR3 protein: CASSFERDNQPQHF

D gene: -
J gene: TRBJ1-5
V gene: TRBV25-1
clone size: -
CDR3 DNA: TGTGCCAGCCAGGATGGGTTTCAGCCCCAGCATTTT
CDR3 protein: CASQDGFQPQHF

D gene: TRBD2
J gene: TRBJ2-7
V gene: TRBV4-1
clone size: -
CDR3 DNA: TGCGCCAGCAGCCTGGGACTAGCGGGGCCTTTAAAGCAGTACTTC
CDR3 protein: CASSLGLAGPLKQYF

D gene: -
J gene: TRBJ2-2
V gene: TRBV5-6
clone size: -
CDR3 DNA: TGTGCCAGCAGCTTGGGAGGGAGCTACACCGGGGAGCTGTTTTTT
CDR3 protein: CASSLGGSYTGELFF

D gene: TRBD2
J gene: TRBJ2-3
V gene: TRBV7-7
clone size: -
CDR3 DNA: TGTGCCAGCAGCAAAATAGCGGGAGCAGATACGCAGTATTTT
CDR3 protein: CASSKIAGADTQYF

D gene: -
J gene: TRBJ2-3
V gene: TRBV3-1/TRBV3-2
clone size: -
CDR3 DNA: TGTGCCAGCAGCCAAGTGGCGGGTAGGGGGTCCACAGATACGCAGTATTTT
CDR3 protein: CASSQVAGRGSTDTQYF

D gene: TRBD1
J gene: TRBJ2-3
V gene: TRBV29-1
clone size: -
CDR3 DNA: TGCAGCGTTGAAGAGAAGGCGACAGGGATTAGCTTGGGCACAGATACGCAGTATTTT
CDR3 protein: CSVEEKATGISLGTDTQYF

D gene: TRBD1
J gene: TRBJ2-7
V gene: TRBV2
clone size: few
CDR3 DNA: TGTGCCAGCAGTGAACAGGGGGAGTCCTACGAGCAGTACTTC
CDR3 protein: CASSEQGESYEQYF

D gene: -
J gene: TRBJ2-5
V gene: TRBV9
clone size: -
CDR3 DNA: TGTGCCAGCAGCGTAGGTCACCGGGAGACCCAGTACTTC
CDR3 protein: CASSVGHRETQYF

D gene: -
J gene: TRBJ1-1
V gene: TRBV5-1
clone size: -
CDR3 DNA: TGCGCCAGCAGCTTGGGGAGGGCAAACACTGAAGCTTTCTTT
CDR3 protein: CASSLGRANTEAFF

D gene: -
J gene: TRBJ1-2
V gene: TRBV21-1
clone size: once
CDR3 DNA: TGTGCCAGCAGCAAAGGGCCGCAGGGCTTCCCCCATGGCTACACCTTC
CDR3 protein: CASSKGPQGFPHGYTF

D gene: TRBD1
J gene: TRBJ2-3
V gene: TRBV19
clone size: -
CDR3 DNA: TGTGCCAGTGGGACAGGCTCCCTCACAGATACGCAGTATTTT
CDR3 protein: CASGTGSLTDTQYF

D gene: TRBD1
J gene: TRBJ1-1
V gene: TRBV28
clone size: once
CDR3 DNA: TGTGCCAGCGGATCAGGGGGGATGAACACTGAAGCTTTCTTT
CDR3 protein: CASGSGGMNTEAFF

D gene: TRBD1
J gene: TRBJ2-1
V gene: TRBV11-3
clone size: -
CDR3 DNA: TGTGCCAGCAGCTCAGGGGGACGGAATGAGCAGTTCTTC
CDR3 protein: CASSSGGRNEQFF

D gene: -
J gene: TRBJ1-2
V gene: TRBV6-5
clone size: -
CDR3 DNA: TGTGCCAGCAGAGCGGGAAACTATGGCTACACCTTC
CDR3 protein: CASRAGNYGYTF

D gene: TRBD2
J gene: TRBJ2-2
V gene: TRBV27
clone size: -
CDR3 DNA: TGTGCCAGCAGTCCCCTTAGCGGGGGCCCCGGGGAGCTGTTTTTT
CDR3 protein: CASSPLSGGPGELFF

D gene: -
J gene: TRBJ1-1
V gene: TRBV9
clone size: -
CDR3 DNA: TGTGCCAGCAGCGTGGACAGTTTGGGCACTGAAGCTTTCTTT
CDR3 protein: CASSVDSLGTEAFF

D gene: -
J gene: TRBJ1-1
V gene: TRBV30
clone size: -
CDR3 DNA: TGTGCATCCAGACTAGACGGTGAAGCTTTCTTT
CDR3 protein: CASRLDGEAFF

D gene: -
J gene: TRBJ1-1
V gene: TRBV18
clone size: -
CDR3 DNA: TGTGCCAGCTCCCTCCTACAGGGCGGTGAAGCTTTCTTT
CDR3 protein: CASSLLQGGEAFF

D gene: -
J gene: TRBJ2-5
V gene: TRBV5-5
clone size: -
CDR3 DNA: TGTGCCAGCAGCTCCCCGAGGGGGGGCGGGGAGACCCAGTACTTC
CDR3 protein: CASSSPRGGGETQYF

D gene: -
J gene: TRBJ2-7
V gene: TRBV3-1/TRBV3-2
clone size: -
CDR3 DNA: TGTGCCAGCAGCCTTACAGGGCAGAGGTACGAGCAGTACTTC
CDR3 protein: CASSLTGQRYEQYF

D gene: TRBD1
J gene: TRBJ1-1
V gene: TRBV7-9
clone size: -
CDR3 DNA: TGTGCCAGCAGCTTACTACAGGGGATGAACACTGAAGCTTTCTTT
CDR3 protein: CASSLLQGMNTEAFF

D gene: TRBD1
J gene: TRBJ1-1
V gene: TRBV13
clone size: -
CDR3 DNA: TGTGCCAGCAGCTCTACAGGGGGCTGGGACACTGAAGCTTTCTTT
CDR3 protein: CASSSTGGWDTEAFF

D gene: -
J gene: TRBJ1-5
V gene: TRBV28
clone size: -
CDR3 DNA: TGTGCCAGCAGTACCCTGGCAGGGAACAATCAGCCCCAGCATTTT
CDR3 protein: CASSTLAGNNQPQHF

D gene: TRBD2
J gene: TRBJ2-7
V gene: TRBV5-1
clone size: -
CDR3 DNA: TGCGCCAGCCGAGCGGGGGGGCCTGGGTACGAGCAGTACTTC
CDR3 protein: CASRAGGPGYEQYF

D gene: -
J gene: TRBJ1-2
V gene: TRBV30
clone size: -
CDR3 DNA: TGTGCTCGGAAGGAGGTTTATGGCTACACCTTC
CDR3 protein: CARKEVYGYTF

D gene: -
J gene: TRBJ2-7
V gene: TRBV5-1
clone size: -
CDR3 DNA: TGCGCCAGCAGCTGGAGTGGCGAGCAGTACTTC
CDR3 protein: CASSWSGEQYF

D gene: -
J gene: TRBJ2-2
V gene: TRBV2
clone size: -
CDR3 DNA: TGTGCCAGCCTCCGGGGGACCCCGAGCGCCGGGGAGCTGTTTTTT
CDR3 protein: CASLRGTPSAGELFF

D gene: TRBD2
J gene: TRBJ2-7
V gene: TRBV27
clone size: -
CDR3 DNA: TGTGCCAGCAGTCCAGGACTAGCGAATACCTACGAGCAGTACTTC
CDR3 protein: CASSPGLANTYEQYF

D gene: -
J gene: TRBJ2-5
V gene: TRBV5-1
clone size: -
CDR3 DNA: TGCGCCACCCGCCGGGCGGCAGGGGACGAGACCCAGTACTTC
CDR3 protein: CATRRAAGDETQYF

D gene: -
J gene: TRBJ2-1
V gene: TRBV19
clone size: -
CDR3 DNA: TGTGCCAGTAGCTCCCAGGGTGGTTGGCAGTTCTTC
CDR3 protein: CASSSQGGWQFF

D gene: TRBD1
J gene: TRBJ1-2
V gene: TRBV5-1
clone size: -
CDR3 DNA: TGCGCCAGCAGCTTGACCCCAAACTCTGACAGGGGGCGAGGGGGCTACACCTTC
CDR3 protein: CASSLTPNSDRGRGGYTF

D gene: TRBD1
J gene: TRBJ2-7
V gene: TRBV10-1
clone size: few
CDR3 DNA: TGCGCCAGCAGTGAGGAGACAGGGTCCTACGAGCAGTACTTC
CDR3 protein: CASSEETGSYEQYF

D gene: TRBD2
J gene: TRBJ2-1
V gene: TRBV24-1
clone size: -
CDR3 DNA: TGTGCCACGTCGGGGACTAGCCGAAGTGAGCAGTTCTTC
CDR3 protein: CATSGTSRSEQFF

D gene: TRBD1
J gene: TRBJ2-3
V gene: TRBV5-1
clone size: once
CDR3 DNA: TGCGCCAGCAGCGTGGGACAGGGATTCGATACGCAGTATTTT
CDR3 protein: CASSVGQGFDTQYF

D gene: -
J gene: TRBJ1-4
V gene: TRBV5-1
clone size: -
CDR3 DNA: TGCGCCAGCAGCTTTTTGGGACCAGGGGAATTAAGTGAAAAACTGTTTTTT
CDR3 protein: CASSFLGPGELSEKLFF

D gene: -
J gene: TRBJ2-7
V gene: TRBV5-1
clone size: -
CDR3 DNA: TGCGCCAGCAGCGGGGGACTGCGGTACGAGCAGTACTTC
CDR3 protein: CASSGGLRYEQYF

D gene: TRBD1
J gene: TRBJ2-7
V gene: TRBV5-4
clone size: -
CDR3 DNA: TGTGCCAGCAGCTTCTCCCGGGACAGGGGGTACGAGCAGTACTTC
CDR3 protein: CASSFSRDRGYEQYF

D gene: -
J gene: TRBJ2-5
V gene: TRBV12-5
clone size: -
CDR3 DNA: TGTGCTAGTGGCGTTTACGGTGGGGCACGACAAGAGACCCAGTACTTC
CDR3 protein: CASGVYGGARQETQYF

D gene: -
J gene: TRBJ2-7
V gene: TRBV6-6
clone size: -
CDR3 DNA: TGTGCCAGCAGTTACTGGGAGAACTACGAGCAGTACTTC
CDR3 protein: CASSYWENYEQYF

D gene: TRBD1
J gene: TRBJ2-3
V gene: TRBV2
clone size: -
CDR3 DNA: TGTGCCAGCAGTAGGGACAGAAACACAGATACGCAGTATTTT
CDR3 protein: CASSRDRNTDTQYF

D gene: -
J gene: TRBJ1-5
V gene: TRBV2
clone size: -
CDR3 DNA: TGTGCCAGCAGTGACAGGACACCAAATCAGCCCCAGCATTTT
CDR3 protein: CASSDRTPNQPQHF

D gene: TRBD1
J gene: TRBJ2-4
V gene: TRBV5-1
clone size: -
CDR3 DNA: TGCGCCAGTACCCCCTGGGACAGGGGAAACATTCAGTACTTC
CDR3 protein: CASTPWDRGNIQYF

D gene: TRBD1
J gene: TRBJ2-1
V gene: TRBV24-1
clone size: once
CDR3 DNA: TGTGCCACCAGTGACGGGACAGCCGATGAGCAGTTCTTC
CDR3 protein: CATSDGTADEQFF

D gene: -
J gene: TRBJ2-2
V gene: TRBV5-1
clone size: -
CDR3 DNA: TGCGCCAGCAGCCGCGCCGGGACAACGTACACCGGGGAGCTGTTTTTT
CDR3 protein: CASSRAGTTYTGELFF